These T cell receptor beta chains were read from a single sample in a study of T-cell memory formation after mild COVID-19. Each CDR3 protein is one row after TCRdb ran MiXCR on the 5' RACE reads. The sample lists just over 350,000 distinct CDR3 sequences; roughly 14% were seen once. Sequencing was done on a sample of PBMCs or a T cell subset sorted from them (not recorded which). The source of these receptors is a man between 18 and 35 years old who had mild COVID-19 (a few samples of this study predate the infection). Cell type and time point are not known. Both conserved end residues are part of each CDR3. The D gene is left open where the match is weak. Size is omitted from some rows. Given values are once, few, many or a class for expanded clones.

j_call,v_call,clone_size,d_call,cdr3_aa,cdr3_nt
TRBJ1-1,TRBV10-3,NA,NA,CAISEGGSNTEAFF,TGTGCCATCAGTGAGGGGGGTTCGAACACTGAAGCTTTCTTT
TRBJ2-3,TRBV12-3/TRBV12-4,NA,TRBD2,CASSLGVAGGTDTQYF,TGTGCCAGCAGTTTAGGTGTAGCGGGAGGGACAGATACGCAGTATTTT
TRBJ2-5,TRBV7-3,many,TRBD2,CASSLERGGGETQYF,TGTGCCAGCAGCTTAGAGCGGGGGGGCGGGGAGACCCAGTACTTC
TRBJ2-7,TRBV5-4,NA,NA,CASSAAVSNGEQYF,TGTGCCAGCAGCGCGGCTGTCTCCAATGGCGAGCAGTACTTC
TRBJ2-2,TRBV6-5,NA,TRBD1,CASSYLGTGGHGELFF,TGTGCCAGCAGTTACTTAGGGACAGGGGGACACGGGGAGCTGTTTTTT
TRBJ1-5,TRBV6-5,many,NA,CASSKQGGNQPQHF,TGTGCCAGCAGTAAACAGGGAGGCAATCAGCCCCAGCATTTT
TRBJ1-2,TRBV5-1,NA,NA,CASSLDGGYTF,TGCGCCAGCAGCTTGGACGGTGGCTACACCTTC
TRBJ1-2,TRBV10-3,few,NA,CAIGSSIEGWPQYGYTF,TGTGCCATCGGTTCTTCGATAGAGGGGTGGCCCCAGTATGGCTACACCTTC
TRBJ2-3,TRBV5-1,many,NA,CASSAGTASTDTQYF,TGCGCCAGCAGCGCCGGGACCGCTAGCACAGATACGCAGTATTTT
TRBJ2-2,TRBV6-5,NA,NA,CASTIQGLNTGELFF,TGTGCCAGCACCATACAGGGACTTAACACCGGGGAGCTGTTTTTT
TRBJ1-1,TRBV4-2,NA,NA,CASSRGASEAFF,TGTGCCAGCAGCCGCGGGGCATCTGAAGCTTTCTTT
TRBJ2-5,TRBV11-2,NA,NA,CASQNAAETQYF,TGTGCCAGCCAGAATGCGGCAGAGACCCAGTACTTC
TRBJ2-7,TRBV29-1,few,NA,CSAGGLDEQYF,TGCAGCGCAGGAGGGCTTGACGAGCAGTACTTC
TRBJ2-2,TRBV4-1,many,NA,CASSHHGLGITGELFF,TGCGCCAGCAGCCACCACGGCCTGGGTATCACCGGGGAGCTGTTTTTT
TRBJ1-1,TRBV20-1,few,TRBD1,CSADRGRGGTMNTEAFF,TGCAGTGCGGACAGGGGGCGCGGGGGTACCATGAACACTGAAGCTTTCTTT
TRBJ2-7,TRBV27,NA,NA,CASSWGAALAYEQYF,TGTGCCAGCAGCTGGGGGGCAGCCCTGGCCTACGAGCAGTACTTC
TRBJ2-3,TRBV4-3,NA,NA,CASSQDGAGSDTQYF,TGCGCCAGCAGCCAAGATGGGGCCGGCTCCGATACGCAGTATTTT
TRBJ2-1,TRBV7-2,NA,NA,CASSSALRSSYNEQFF,TGTGCCAGCAGCTCAGCTCTTAGAAGCTCCTACAATGAGCAGTTCTTC
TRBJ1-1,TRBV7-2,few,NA,CASSLSGESTEAFF,TGTGCCAGCAGCCTGTCGGGTGAGAGCACTGAAGCTTTCTTT
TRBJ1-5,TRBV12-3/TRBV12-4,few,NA,CASSLGRAYQPQHF,TGTGCCAGCAGTTTGGGCAGGGCCTATCAGCCCCAGCATTTT
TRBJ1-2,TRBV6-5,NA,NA,CASSYRGSGVYGYTF,TGTGCCAGCAGTTACCGTGGGAGTGGGGTCTATGGCTACACCTTC
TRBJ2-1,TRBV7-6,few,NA,CASSPHRGGLRYNEQFF,TGTGCCAGCAGCCCCCACAGGGGAGGCCTTAGGTACAATGAGCAGTTCTTC
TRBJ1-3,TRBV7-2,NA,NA,CASSRTRLSSGNTIYF,TGTGCCAGCAGCCGGACGCGTCTGAGCTCTGGAAACACCATATATTTT
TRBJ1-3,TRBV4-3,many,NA,CASSQDGADGNTIYF,TGCGCCAGCAGCCAAGATGGGGCGGATGGAAACACCATATATTTT
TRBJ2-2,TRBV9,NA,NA,CASSVALSKGTGELFF,TGTGCCAGCAGCGTAGCCCTGTCAAAGGGCACCGGGGAGCTGTTTTTT
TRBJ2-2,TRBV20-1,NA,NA,CSARPGTASTGELFF,TGCAGTGCTAGACCCGGGACTGCCAGCACCGGGGAGCTGTTTTTT
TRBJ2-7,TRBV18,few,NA,CASSPAGSYEQYF,TGTGCCAGCTCACCAGCTGGCAGCTACGAGCAGTACTTC
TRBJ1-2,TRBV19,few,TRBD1,CASSGDRGASFGYTF,TGTGCCAGTAGTGGGGACAGGGGCGCGTCTTTTGGCTACACCTTC
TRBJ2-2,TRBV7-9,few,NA,CASSFKGEENTGELFF,TGTGCCAGCAGCTTCAAGGGGGAAGAGAACACCGGGGAGCTGTTTTTT
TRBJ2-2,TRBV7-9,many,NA,CASSSRVNTGELFF,TGTGCCAGCAGCAGCAGGGTAAACACCGGGGAGCTGTTTTTT
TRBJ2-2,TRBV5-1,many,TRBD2,CASSLAGDNTGELFF,TGCGCCAGCAGCCTAGCGGGGGATAACACCGGGGAGCTGTTTTTT
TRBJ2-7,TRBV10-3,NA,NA,CAISESAANSYEQYF,TGTGCCATCAGTGAGTCTGCGGCCAACTCCTACGAGCAGTACTTC
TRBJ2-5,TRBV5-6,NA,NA,CASSLARTAQETQYF,TGTGCCAGCAGCTTGGCTAGGACAGCCCAAGAGACCCAGTACTTC
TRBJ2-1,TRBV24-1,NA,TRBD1,CATSDLYRGADEQFF,TGTGCCACCAGTGATTTGTACAGGGGTGCCGATGAGCAGTTCTTC
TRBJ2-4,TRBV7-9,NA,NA,CASSFSGLAKNIQYF,TGTGCCAGCAGCTTCTCGGGATTAGCCAAAAACATTCAGTACTTC
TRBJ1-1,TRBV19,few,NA,CASTPGAAEAFF,TGTGCCAGTACCCCCGGGGCGGCTGAAGCTTTCTTT
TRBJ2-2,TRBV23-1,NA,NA,CASSQSRRARNTGELFF,TGCGCCAGCAGTCAATCGAGGAGGGCGAGAAACACCGGGGAGCTGTTTTTT
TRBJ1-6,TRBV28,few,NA,CASKPTQPNNSPLHF,TGTGCCAGCAAACCGACGCAACCAAATAATTCACCCCTCCACTTT
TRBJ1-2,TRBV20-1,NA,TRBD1,CSARAHDRVRGYTF,TGCAGTGCTAGGGCTCATGACAGGGTGCGTGGCTACACCTTC
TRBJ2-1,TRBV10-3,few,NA,CAISESIRYQSTGNEQFF,TGTGCCATCAGTGAGTCGATCCGTTACCAATCGACCGGCAATGAGCAGTTCTTC
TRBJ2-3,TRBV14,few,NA,CASSQDRGTSTDTQYF,TGTGCCAGCAGCCAAGATCGAGGCACTAGCACAGATACGCAGTATTTT
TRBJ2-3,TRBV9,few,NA,CASSAGHDRRADTQYF,TGTGCCAGCAGCGCGGGACATGACAGGCGTGCAGATACGCAGTATTTT
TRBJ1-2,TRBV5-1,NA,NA,CASSLGGTAGYGYTF,TGCGCCAGCAGCTTGGGTGGTACTGCGGGCTATGGCTACACCTTC
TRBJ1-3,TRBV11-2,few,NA,CASSLRDIRTGNTIYF,TGTGCCAGCAGCCTACGGGACATACGTACTGGAAACACCATATATTTT